The 11 T cell receptor beta chains in this list originate from one sample, sequenced in a study of cytomegalovirus exposure and HLA in healthy donors. The PCR was carried out with 60 Vbeta primers and 13 Jbeta primers. TCRdb keeps only in-frame clones here, not all; method: immunoSEQ multiplex PCR. The top ten clones hold over 1.5% of a sample with about 160,000 clones, approximately 80% of them seen once. The sample was PBMCs. The source is a woman aged 18-35 years in good health and CMV-seronegative.

The chain couples TRBV19 to TRBJ2-3; the D is unclear. V was cut by 1 base and J by 5 bases, with 7 bases left in between. The CDR3 has 13 residues. Germline V gene lookup returns CDR1 LNHDA and CDR2 SQIVND (reference sequence). The CDR3 is CASSIAERDTQYF. The CDR3 DNA follows: TGTGCCAGTAGTATAGCGGAGAGAGATACGCAGTATTTT.

This CDR3 is CSVRDRTPTRANVLTF. The CDR3 DNA reads TGCAGCGTAAGGGACAGGACTCCCACAAGGGCCAACGTCCTGACTTTC. The chain has TRBV29-1 and TRBJ2-6; 8 nucleotides align to TRBD1. The CDR3 length is 16 residues. Germline CDR1 reads SQVTM; CDR2 reads ANQGSEA. After removal of 6 bases from V and 5 bases from J, the junction contained 12 bases not matched to a gene.

This clone occurred a few times. The chain links TRBV4-2 to TRBJ2-5, with 9 bases that match TRBD2. The CDR3 length is 17 residues. V was pared by 0 bases and J by 1 base, with 6 bases of the junction left unmatched. The germline V gene encodes CDR1 LGHNA and CDR2 YNFKEQ. The CDR3 DNA follows: TGTGCCAGCAGCCAAGAGGGAGCGGGGGGCCTCCAAGAGACCCAGTACTTC. It specifies CASSQEGAGGLQETQYF.

The rearrangement joins TRBV18 to TRBJ2-1, with D perhaps matching TRBD1 (5 bases). The CDR3 is 16 residues long. V shed 0 bases and J shed 7 bases, with 16 bases lying between them. Germline values: CDR1 KGHSH, CDR2 LQKENI. Here the CDR3 reads CASSPPTTYGANEQFF. CDR3 coding DNA: TGTGCCAGCTCACCACCGACCACCTATGGGGCTAATGAGCAGTTCTTC.

V and J are TRBV5-4 and TRBJ1-3; D possibly corresponds to TRBD1 (6 bases). In germline, CDR1 is SGHNT, CDR2 YYREEE (reference sequence). This CDR3 has 13 residues. V lost 4 bases, J lost 3 bases, and 8 bases lay in between. The CDR3 coding sequence is TGTGCCAGCAGCCACAGGGATGGAAACACCATATATTTT. Its translation: CASSHRDGNTIYF.

The chain links TRBV6-1 to TRBJ1-1, with TRBD1 identical over 8 bases. The length of the CDR3 is 15 residues. J was trimmed by 4 bases and V by 3 bases; bases with no gene match: 7. Germline values: CDR1 MNHNS, CDR2 SASEGT. The CDR3 region is CASSDRTGWATEAFF. Here the CDR3 DNA reads TGTGCCAGCAGTGACCGGACAGGGTGGGCCACTGAAGCTTTCTTT.

This clone occurred a few times. The chain is built from TRBV5-1 and TRBJ1-2; 12 nucleotides match TRBD1. The CDR3 runs to 14 residues. The J segment lost 6 bases and the V segment lost 5 bases, leaving 5 bases of the junction unmatched. The V gene's germline CDR1 is SGHRS and CDR2 YFSETQ. In DNA form, the CDR3 reads TGCGCCAGCAGGGTGGGACAGGGGGCAAATGGCTACACCTTC. This codes for CASRVGQGANGYTF.

This clone was seen once. The rearrangement links TRBV19 to TRBJ2-7; D unclear. Trimming removed 4 bases at V and 3 bases at J, with 13 bases between. Germline V gene lookup returns CDR1 LNHDA and CDR2 SQIVND (reference sequence). This CDR3 comprises 14 residues. The CDR3 loop reads CASSTRVDLYEQYF. CDR3 DNA sequence: TGTGCCAGTAGTACTCGGGTAGACCTCTACGAGCAGTACTTC.

The chain links TRBV6-6 to TRBJ1-2; 9 bases are shared with TRBD1. J was trimmed by 8 bases and V by 5 bases; bases with no gene match: 12. CDR3 size: 15 residues. In germline, CDR1 is MNHNY, CDR2 SVGAGI (reference sequence). The CDR3 spells CASSPSGQGKQGYTF. DNA of the CDR3: TGTGCCAGCAGTCCCTCAGGACAGGGGAAGCAGGGCTACACCTTC.

This chain links TRBV7-9 with TRBJ1-5, with D perhaps TRBD1 (6 bases). V was cut by 5 bases and J by 5 bases, with 13 bases left in between. The CDR3 contains 14 residues. Germline CDR1 is SEHNR and CDR2 is FQNEAQ (reference sequence). DNA for the CDR3: TGTGCCAGCAGCCTGGACAGTATATATCAGCCCCAGCATTTT. It translates to CASSLDSIYQPQHF.

There are a few counts of this clone. The chain employs TRBV19 and TRBJ1-3; weak D call: TRBD1 (6 bases). Germline V gene data show CDR1 as LNHDA and CDR2 as SQIVND (reference sequence). Trimming removed 6 bases from V and 0 bases from J, with 12 bases in between. This CDR3 region has 15 residues. CDR3 DNA sequence: TGTGCCAGTAGACCTGACAGGAGCTCTGGAAACACCATATATTTT. Translation gives CASRPDRSSGNTIYF.